Shown below are 21 T cell receptor beta chains from a single sample sequenced in a study of T cell repertoires in cytomegalovirus infection. These receptors are not linked to any known antigen. Via MiXCR, TCRdb re-called the reads, giving one row per CDR3 protein. The sample includes hundreds of thousands of distinct CDR3 sequences, 25% to 40% of them seen just once. Sample: cultured CD8+ T cells from PBMCs, taken from culture after CMV antigen stimulation. Receptors originate from a human donor in good health (CMV status not recorded). Some clones in this sample may be carry-over from other donors' samples.

The chain uses TRBV5-4 and TRBJ2-2; the D gene could be TRBD1 or TRBD2 (5 bases each). Germline values: CDR1 SGHNT, CDR2 YYREEE (reference sequence). V was cut by 4 bases and J by 0 bases, with 16 bases left in between. This CDR3 has 17 residues. CDR3 residues: CASSLNWDVTNTGELFF. In DNA, the CDR3 is TGTGCCAGCAGCCTCAACTGGGACGTAACGAACACCGGGGAGCTGTTTTTT.

As regards this clonotype: The final CDR3 position lacks the conserved phenylalanine or tryptophan, pointing to a likely read error. The chain is built from TRBV7-3 and TRBJ1-1, with D possibly being TRBD1 (5 bases). CDR1 is SGHTA and CDR2 is FQGTGA in the germline V gene. The CDR3 loop spans 15 amino acids. Trimming shortened V by 0 bases and J by 2 bases, and 10 bases separated the two germline ends. The CDR3 spells CASSLTPGVNTEAFS. CDR3 bases: TGTGCCAGCAGCTTAACGCCGGGGGTTAACACTGAAGCTTTCTCT.

V is TRBV2 and J is TRBJ2-2, with a weak D call TRBD2 (6 bases). V was cut by 2 bases and J by 5 bases, with 12 bases left in between. The germline V gene encodes CDR1 SNHLY and CDR2 FYNNEI. This CDR3 spans 15 amino acids. The CDR3 reads CASSETGVLTGELFF. In nucleotides, the CDR3 is TGTGCCAGCAGTGAAACGGGAGTGCTGACCGGGGAGCTGTTTTTT.

V gene TRBV6-6 combines with J gene TRBJ1-1; TRBD1 agrees at 10 bases. J gave up 1 base and V 2 bases, and 10 bases lay outside the gene matches. This CDR3 has 18 amino acids. The germline V gene has CDR1 MNHNY and CDR2 SVGAGI (reference sequence). The CDR3 region is CASSYPDRGLMGNTEAFF. DNA of the CDR3: TGTGCCAGCAGTTACCCGGACAGGGGGTTGATGGGGAACACTGAAGCTTTCTTT.

This clonotype was observed a handful of times. This rearrangement joins TRBV19 to TRBJ2-1; D is perhaps TRBD1 or TRBD2 (6 bases each). Germline-derived CDR1 and CDR2 are LNHDA and SQIVND (reference sequence). The CDR3 is made up of 17 amino acids. Trimming took 1 base from V and 6 from J, leaving 19 bases between them. The CDR3 sequence is CASSIGIPYREVNEQFF. The CDR3 DNA follows: TGTGCCAGTAGTATAGGGATTCCGTACAGGGAGGTCAATGAGCAGTTCTTC.

V and J are TRBV24-1 and TRBJ2-5; the match to TRBD1 covers 8 bases. CDR1 is KGHDR, CDR2 SFDVKD, per germline. CDR3 length equals 15 residues. With V trimmed by 3 bases and J by 5 bases, 7 bases remained unmatched. CDR3 sequence reads: CATSDTTGGWETQYF. CDR3 sequence (DNA): TGTGCCACCAGTGATACAACAGGGGGTTGGGAGACCCAGTACTTC.

This chain uses TRBV28 with TRBJ1-2; D might be TRBD1 (5 bases). The CDR3 spans 15 residues. CDR1 MDHEN and CDR2 SYDVKM come from the germline V gene. V gave up 7 bases and J gave up 0 bases, with 15 bases separating them. The DNA of the CDR3 is TGTGCCAGCACCGACCCGGGGCAAACTAACTATGGCTACACCTTC. Protein product: CASTDPGQTNYGYTF.

This chain joins TRBV7-4 and TRBJ2-1, with D possibly being TRBD2 (6 bases). Germline V gene sequence: CDR1 SGHVT, CDR2 SQSDAQ. V lost 4 bases, J lost 3 bases, and 19 bases lay in between. This CDR3 is 17 amino acids long. The CDR3 reads CASSSTGEAPFYNEQFF. The DNA of the CDR3 is TGTGCCAGCAGCTCGACTGGGGAGGCTCCCTTCTACAATGAGCAGTTCTTC. Complete variable domain (other parts from reference TRBV7-4 and TRBJ2-1): GAGVSQSPRYKVAKRGRDVALRCDSISGHVTLYWYRQTLGQGSEVLTYSQSDAQRDKSGRPSGRFSAERPERSVSTLKIQRTEQGDSAVYLCASSSTGEAPFYNEQFFGPGTRLTVL.

The V call is TRBV5-6, the J call TRBJ2-7; D gene uncertain. CDR3 length: 13 residues. V shed 2 bases and J shed 3 bases, with 9 bases lying between them. Germline V gene sequence: CDR1 SGHDT, CDR2 YYEEEE. CDR3 nucleotide sequence: TGTGCCAGCAGCTTTGGCCGGATCTACGAGCAGTACTTC. It specifies CASSFGRIYEQYF.

The table lists this clonotype with a few counts. The chain combines TRBV6-1 with TRBJ2-7; perhaps TRBD2 as D (6 bases). V was trimmed by 2 bases and J by 2 bases, leaving 16 bases between them. CDR1 MNHNS and CDR2 SASEGT come from the germline V gene. The CDR3 consists of 16 residues. The CDR3 DNA reads as TGTGCCAGCAGTGAATTTTTGGGACTCTTGACCTACGAGCAGTACGTC. This translates into CASSEFLGLLTYEQYV.

The chain has TRBV6-2 or TRBV6-3 and TRBJ2-3, with a weak D call TRBD2 (6 bases). CDR1 and CDR2 (germline): MNHEY, SVGEGT. This CDR3 has 13 residues. Trimming left V 6 bases short and J 6 bases short, with 13 bases between. The CDR3 protein is CASSLEGVDTQYF. The CDR3 bases are TGTGCCAGCAGCTTGGAGGGAGTGGATACGCAGTATTTT.

V is TRBV19 and J is TRBJ1-4; D not resolved. From germline, CDR1 is LNHDA and CDR2 SQIVND (reference sequence). The V end was cut by 7 bases, the J end by 8 bases, with 20 bases between. The CDR3 runs 15 residues. This CDR3 reads CASTLSRIRPEKLFF. In DNA form, the CDR3 reads TGTGCCAGTACCCTATCCCGGATCAGGCCAGAAAAACTGTTTTTT.

This clonotype was counted once. This chain connects TRBV19 to TRBJ1-5; D is uncertain. The CDR3 consists of 14 residues. The V end lost 3 bases, the J end lost 7 bases, and 13 bases lay between the germline ends. CDR1 is LNHDA and CDR2 is SQIVND in the germline V gene (reference sequence). The CDR3 loop reads CASSMKVLEQPQHF. In nucleotides, the CDR3 is TGTGCCAGTAGTATGAAAGTCCTGGAGCAGCCCCAGCATTTT.

The chain has TRBV6-2 or TRBV6-3 and TRBJ1-1; 8 nucleotides agree with TRBD1. The CDR3 is made up of 17 amino acids. Germline values: CDR1 MNHEY, CDR2 SVGEGT. Trimming cost V 0 bases and J 0 bases; bases outside gene matches: 6. This chain's CDR3 is CASSYSKGTGMNTEAFF. CDR3 coding DNA: TGTGCCAGCAGTTACTCGAAGGGGACAGGAATGAACACTGAAGCTTTCTTT.

This clonotype was detected a few times. The V call is TRBV2, the J call TRBJ1-2; no clear D. Per the germline V gene, CDR1 is SNHLY and CDR2 is FYNNEI. The germline V and J ends were trimmed by 3 bases and 0 bases, with 11 bases remaining between them. The CDR3 has 15 residues. The chain's CDR3 is CASSDNSGANYGYTF. Written as DNA, the CDR3 is TGTGCCAGCAGTGATAATTCCGGCGCTAACTATGGCTACACCTTC.

The rearrangement uses TRBV5-4 and TRBJ2-5; TRBD1 matches at 7 bases. V was pared by 4 bases and J by 5 bases, with 2 bases of the junction left unmatched. This CDR3 has 12 amino acids. Germline lookup yields CDR1 SGHNT and CDR2 YYREEE (reference sequence). The CDR3 nucleotides read TGTGCCAGCAGCGAGGACAGGGAGACCCAGTACTTC. It specifies CASSEDRETQYF.

The chain is built from TRBV29-1 and TRBJ2-2, with D unclear. V was shortened by 0 bases and J by 5 bases, with 7 bases between the two germline ends. The germline gives CDR1 SQVTM, CDR2 ANQGSEA. The CDR3 has 13 residues. CDR3 amino acids: CSVEDLETGELFF. DNA of the CDR3: TGCAGCGTTGAAGATCTAGAAACCGGGGAGCTGTTTTTT.

This clonotype was observed at least ten times. The chain has TRBV7-2 and TRBJ1-2, with a weak D call TRBD1 (6 bases). Germline V CDR1 and CDR2: SGHTA, FQGNSA. The CDR3 has 14 residues. Trimming removed 5 bases from V and 8 bases from J, with 18 bases in between. CDR3 DNA: TGTGCCAGCAGCGGACGAGGGGGGATTGAGGGCTACACCTTC. Protein sequence: CASSGRGGIEGYTF. Using reference TRBV7-2 and TRBJ1-2 for the parts outside the CDR3, the full variable domain is GAGVSQSPSNKVTEKGKDVELRCDPISGHTALYWYRQSLGQGLEFLIYFQGNSAPDKSGLPSDRFSAERTGGSVSTLTIQRTQQEDSAVYLCASSGRGGIEGYTFGSGTRLTVV.

This rearrangement joins TRBV27 to TRBJ1-5, with D possibly TRBD1 on 6 matching bases. The CDR3 has 15 residues. CDR1 is MNHEY, CDR2 SMNVEV, per germline (reference sequence). V lost 5 bases and J lost 1, with 12 bases in between. The CDR3 nucleotides read TGTGCCAGCAGTACCGGGACACTGAGCAATCAGCCCCAGCATTTT. Its translation: CASSTGTLSNQPQHF.

This clonotype was seen just once. The chain has TRBV19 and TRBJ1-1; D is unresolved. Germline CDR1 reads LNHDA; CDR2 reads SQIVND (reference sequence). Trimming pared 3 bases from V and 5 bases from J, leaving 10 bases between. CDR3 length: 13 amino acids. Here the CDR3 DNA reads TGTGCCAGTAGTATGAGCAGTAGGACTGAAGCTTTCTTT. Amino acids: CASSMSSRTEAFF.

This chain uses TRBV12-3 or TRBV12-4 with TRBJ1-3, with D tentatively TRBD1 (5 bases). This CDR3 region has 15 residues. V gave up 8 bases and J gave up 0 bases, with 14 bases separating them. The CDR3, as DNA: TGTGCCAGCCATCATGGGGGTATCTCTGGAAACACCATATATTTT. Its translation: CASHHGGISGNTIYF.